Reported below is one TCR beta chain. As defined, naive CD8 cells were CD45RO-negative and positively selected for CCR7, with terminally differentiated effector memory CD45RA+ cells excluded. Healthy HIV-negative adults with no recent acute infections or vaccinations were recruited as donors. Once extracted for a subset, genomic DNA was divided evenly among several immunoSEQ plates. Repertoires were generated with immunoSEQ multiplex PCR, while TCRdb's copy carries only in-frame clones and drops some. This table has about 2.1 million clones, about 94% appearing once. The data were obtained in a study of shared clonotypes between healthy human individuals. The CDR3 is 14 amino acids. J was trimmed by 7 bases and V by 5 bases; bases with no gene match: 8. Germline V CDR1 and CDR2: SGHNT, YENEEA.

Sequencing used naive CD8+ T cells from PBMCs. The chain carries TRBV11-3 and TRBJ2-1, with 7 bases that match TRBD2. The receptor was isolated from a man between 18 and 29 years old in good health. Some clones in this sample may be carry-over from other donors' samples. The DNA for the CDR3 is TGTGCCAGCAGCGGACCGGGAGCGGGGAATGAGCAGTTCTTC. Translation: CASSGPGAGNEQFF.